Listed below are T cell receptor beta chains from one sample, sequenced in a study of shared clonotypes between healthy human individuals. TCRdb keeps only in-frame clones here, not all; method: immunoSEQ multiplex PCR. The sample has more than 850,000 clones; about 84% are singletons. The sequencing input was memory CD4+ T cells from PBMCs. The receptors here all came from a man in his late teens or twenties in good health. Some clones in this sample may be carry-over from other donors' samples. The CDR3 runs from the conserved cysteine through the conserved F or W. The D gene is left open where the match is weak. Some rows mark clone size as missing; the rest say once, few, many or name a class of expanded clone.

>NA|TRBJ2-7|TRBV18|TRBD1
TGTGCCAGCTCACCGCCGACAGGGGGAAGCGGCTACGAGCAGTACTTC
CASSPPTGGSGYEQYF
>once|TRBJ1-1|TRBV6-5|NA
TGTGCCAGCAGTTACGATCGGAGGGTCACTGAAGCTTTCTTT
CASSYDRRVTEAFF
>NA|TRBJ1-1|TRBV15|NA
TGTGCCACCAGCAGAGAGGTCGGTAAAAACACTGAAGCTTTCTTT
CATSREVGKNTEAFF
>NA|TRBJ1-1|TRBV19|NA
TGTGCCAGTAGTCCCCGGGGAGGGGAGGGGGTGCGGACTGAAGCTTTCTTT
CASSPRGGEGVRTEAFF
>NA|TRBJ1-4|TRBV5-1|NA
TGCGCCAGCAGCTTGGAAGTCCCTGAAAAACTGTTTTTT
CASSLEVPEKLFF
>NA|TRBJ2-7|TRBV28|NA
TGTGCCAGCAGTTTCGAACGCCGGAATTCCTACGAGCAGTACTTC
CASSFERRNSYEQYF
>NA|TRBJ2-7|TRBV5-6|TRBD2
TGTGCCAGCAGCAACGGGACTAGCGGGAGGGGTACCTACGAGCAGTACTTC
CASSNGTSGRGTYEQYF
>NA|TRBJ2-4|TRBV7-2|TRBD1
TGTGCCAGCAGCTACCGGACAGGGGTCCAAAACATTCAGTACTTC
CASSYRTGVQNIQYF
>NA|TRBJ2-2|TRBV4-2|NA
TGTGCCAGCAGCCTTCGGGGGCCGACGAACACCGGGGAGCTGTTTTTT
CASSLRGPTNTGELFF
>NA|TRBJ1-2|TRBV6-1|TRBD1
TGTGCCAGCAGGGATACTGACAGGGTGCGAGGCTACACCTTC
CASRDTDRVRGYTF
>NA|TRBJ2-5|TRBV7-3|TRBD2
TGTGCCAGCAGCCCGCGGGGCGTCGGGGGGGAGACCCAGTACTTC
CASSPRGVGGETQYF
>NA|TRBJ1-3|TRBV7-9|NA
TGTGCCAGCAGCTTAGACAGGGCCGGAAACACCATATATTTT
CASSLDRAGNTIYF
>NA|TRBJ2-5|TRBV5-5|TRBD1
TGTGCCAGCAGCTGGCGGTGGACAGGGCGGGAGACCCAGTACTTC
CASSWRWTGRETQYF
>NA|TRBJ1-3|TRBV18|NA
TGTGCCAGCTCACCCTCTGGAAACACCATATATTTT
CASSPSGNTIYF
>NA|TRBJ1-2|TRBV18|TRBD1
TGTGCCAGCTCGCCCGGGACAGTTGATGTCTATGGCTACACCTTC
CASSPGTVDVYGYTF
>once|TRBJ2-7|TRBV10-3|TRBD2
TGTGCCATCAGTGGTTCTAGCGGCCTCCCCTACGAGCAGTACTTC
CAISGSSGLPYEQYF
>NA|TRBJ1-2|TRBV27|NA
TGTGCCAGCAGTTTAGGGAGTTTTTCGGCAGGGCGCGCTAACTATGGCTACACCTTC
CASSLGSFSAGRANYGYTF
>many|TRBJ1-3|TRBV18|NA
TGTGCCAGCTCACCGCAGGGGCCTCCCGACACCATATATTTT
CASSPQGPPDTIYF
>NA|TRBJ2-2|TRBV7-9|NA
TGTGCCAGCAGCCACACGAACACCGGGGAGCTGTTTTTT
CASSHTNTGELFF
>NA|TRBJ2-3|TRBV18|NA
TGTGCCAGCTCACCGATAGGGGTAGATACGCAGTATTTT
CASSPIGVDTQYF
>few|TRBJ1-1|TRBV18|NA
TGTGCCAGCTCACCGGCCCCAAACACTGAAGCTTTCTTT
CASSPAPNTEAFF
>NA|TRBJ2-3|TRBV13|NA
TGTGCCAGCAGCTTAAAAACTAACCCGGCCACAGATACGCAGTATTTT
CASSLKTNPATDTQYF
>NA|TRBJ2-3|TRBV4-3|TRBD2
TGCGCCAGCAGCCGCCAGAGGACTAGCGGGACCCTCACAGATACGCAGTATTTT
CASSRQRTSGTLTDTQYF
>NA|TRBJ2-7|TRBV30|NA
TGTGCCTGGAGTGTACGGGGAGGAACTTCCTACGAGCAGTACTTC
CAWSVRGGTSYEQYF
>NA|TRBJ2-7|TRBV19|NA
TGTGCCAGTAGCCGAACGGGAAAAAATCACGAGCAGTACTTC
CASSRTGKNHEQYF
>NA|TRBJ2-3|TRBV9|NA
TGTGCCAGCAGCGTAGATTTTGGGGGGACAGATACGCAGTATTTT
CASSVDFGGTDTQYF
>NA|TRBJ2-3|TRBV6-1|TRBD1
TGTGCCAGCCGCCGGACAGGGTGGGGAGATACGCAGTATTTT
CASRRTGWGDTQYF
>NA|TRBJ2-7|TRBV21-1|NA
TGTGCCAGCAGCAACGCAGACAGGGGGCGCTCCTACGAGCAGTACTTC
CASSNADRGRSYEQYF
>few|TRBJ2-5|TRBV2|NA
TGTGCCAGCAGGGCGGACAGTCAAGAGACCCAGTACTTC
CASRADSQETQYF
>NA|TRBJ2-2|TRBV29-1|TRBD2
TGCAGCGCCCGAGACAGCGGGAGGGCGGAAAACACCGGGGAGCTGTTTTTT
CSARDSGRAENTGELFF
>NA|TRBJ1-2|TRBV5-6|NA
TGTGCCAGCGCTATCTACAGCAGCCCACACTATGGCTACACCTTC
CASAIYSSPHYGYTF
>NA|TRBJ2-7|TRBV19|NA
TGTGCCAGTAGTATTAAATGGACCAGCTCCTACGAGCAGTACTTC
CASSIKWTSSYEQYF
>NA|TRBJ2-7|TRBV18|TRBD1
TGTGCCAGCTCACCCGGGGACAGCTTCTACGAGCAGTACTTC
CASSPGDSFYEQYF
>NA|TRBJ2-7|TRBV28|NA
TGTGCCAGCAGCCGAGGGACCTACGAGCAGTACTTC
CASSRGTYEQYF
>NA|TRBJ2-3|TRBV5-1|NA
TGCGCCAGCAGCTTAAGACAGTCTAGCACAGATACGCAGTATTTT
CASSLRQSSTDTQYF
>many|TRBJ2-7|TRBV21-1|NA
TGTGCCAGCAGCAAAGGCCAGCGGGCGTACTACGAGCAGTACTTC
CASSKGQRAYYEQYF
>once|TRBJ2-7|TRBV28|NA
TGTGCCAGCAGCCTCTTGGTGGGAGCTGGCTACGAGCAGTACTTC
CASSLLVGAGYEQYF
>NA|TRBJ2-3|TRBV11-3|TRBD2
TGTGCCAGCAGCTTAATTAGCGGGACGGGAGGAGGCGCAGATACGCAGTATTTT
CASSLISGTGGGADTQYF
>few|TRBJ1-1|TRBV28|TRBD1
TGTGCCAGCAGTTTGGTTACAGGGGGAGGGAACACTGAAGCTTTCTTT
CASSLVTGGGNTEAFF
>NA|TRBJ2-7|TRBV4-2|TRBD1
TGTGCCAGCAGCCGACGGGGGACAGGGCTCTACGAGCAGTACTTC
CASSRRGTGLYEQYF
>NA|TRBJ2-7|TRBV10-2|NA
TGCGCCAGCAGTGAGTTTGGAGATGGGAGCATCAGGAACGAGCAGTACTTC
CASSEFGDGSIRNEQYF
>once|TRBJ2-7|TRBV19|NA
TGTGCCAGTAGTGCATACGGGACATCCTACGAGCAGTACTTC
CASSAYGTSYEQYF
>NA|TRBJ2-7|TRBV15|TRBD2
TGTGCCACCAGCAGAGATAAGGCCTGGTCCTCTTATACTAGCGGGATGGTTTACGAGCAGTACTTC
CATSRDKAWSSYTSGMVYEQYF
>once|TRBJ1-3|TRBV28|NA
TGTGCCAGCAGTTCTCTTGGACAGACCTACTCTGGAAACACCATATATTTT
CASSSLGQTYSGNTIYF
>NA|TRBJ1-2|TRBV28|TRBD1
TGTGCCAGCAGTCGGACAGGGTTCAGACTCCCTAACTATGGCTACACCTTC
CASSRTGFRLPNYGYTF
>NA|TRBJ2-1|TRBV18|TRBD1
TGTGCCAGCTCACGCAACAGGGGGCATTCGTACAATGAGCAGTTCTTC
CASSRNRGHSYNEQFF
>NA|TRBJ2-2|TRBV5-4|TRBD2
TGTGCCAGCAGACCTTGGGGGGGGTCGGCCGGGGAGCTGTTTTTT
CASRPWGGSAGELFF
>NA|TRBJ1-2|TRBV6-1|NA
TGTGCCAGCGTACTTGGGAGGAACTATGGCTACACCTTC
CASVLGRNYGYTF
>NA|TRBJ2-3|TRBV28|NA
TGTGCCAGCAGTACCAGACAGGGCACAGATACGCAGTATTTT
CASSTRQGTDTQYF
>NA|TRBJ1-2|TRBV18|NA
TGTGCCAGCTCACCAACCGGGCCCTTCGACTATGGCTACACCTTC
CASSPTGPFDYGYTF
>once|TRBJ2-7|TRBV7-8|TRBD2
TGTGCCAGCAGGTTCAGACTAGCGGGGGACTGGGAGCAGTACTTC
CASRFRLAGDWEQYF
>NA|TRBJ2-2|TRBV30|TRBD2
TGTGCCTCAAAACCCGGGACTAGCGGGACCGGGGAGCTGTTTTTT
CASKPGTSGTGELFF
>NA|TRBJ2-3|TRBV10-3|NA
TGTGCCATCAGTGAGTTCCTAGCCCCCGCAGATACGCAGTATTTT
CAISEFLAPADTQYF
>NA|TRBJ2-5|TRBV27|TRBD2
TGTGCCAGCAGTCCAGGGACTAGCACTCGCGGGACCCAGTACTTC
CASSPGTSTRGTQYF
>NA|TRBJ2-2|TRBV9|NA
TGTGCCAGCAGCGTAGTGGGAGTACGCACCGGGGAGCTGTTTTTT
CASSVVGVRTGELFF